These T cell receptor beta chains were read from a single sample in a study of vaccination and CD4 T cells after COVID-19. Via MiXCR, TCRdb re-called the PCR reads, giving one row per CDR3 protein. The profile covers over 3,500 distinct CDR3 sequences, with about 20% appearing a single time and under 30% taken by the ten largest. Their recognized antigens are unknown. Sequenced: CD4+ T cells from blood, cultured in vitro. The receptors come from a human donor who had recovered from COVID-19. Both conserved end residues are trimmed from each CDR3.

TRBV30,TRBJ1-2,AWTDTDYYGYT
TRBV6-4,TRBJ1-1,ASRRDALGGSEAF
TRBV12-3/TRBV12-4,TRBJ2-2,ASSPTFTGELF
TRBV9,TRBJ2-7,ASEGFGEQY
TRBV7-9,TRBJ2-5,ASSYASGGETQY
TRBV9,TRBJ2-7,ASSVGPNYEQY
TRBV20-1,TRBJ2-1,SARPPSGTGANNEQF
TRBV2,TRBJ1-5,ASTLGTGGNQPQH
TRBV6-1,TRBJ2-1,ASSEVLAGARDEQF
TRBV5-6,TRBJ1-3,ASSLRANSGNTIY
TRBV6-5,TRBJ1-5,ASSYQQNQPQH
TRBV20-1,TRBJ1-1,SARDLGRWRNTEAF
TRBV7-2,TRBJ2-6,ASSSRGTGANVLT
TRBV18,TRBJ2-7,ASSRDSLPYEQY
TRBV6-1,TRBJ1-1,ASRRGTAEAF
TRBV30,TRBJ2-1,AWSGAPLTNEQF
TRBV5-6,TRBJ1-6,ASSLAEMGSPLH
TRBV2,TRBJ1-4,ASLDGGVSEKLF
TRBV5-1,TRBJ2-3,ASSSGLALITDTQY
TRBV5-4,TRBJ2-3,ASRFRTSQRATDTQY
TRBV28,TRBJ1-3,ASSLSGTGNTIY
TRBV7-9,TRBJ2-5,ASSPGGLAEETQY
TRBV7-9,TRBJ2-5,ASSLTIFPGGRRETQY
TRBV29-1,TRBJ1-1,SGGDSANTEAF
TRBV5-1,TRBJ1-1,ASSLAGGERTEAF
TRBV6-1,TRBJ1-5,ASSAGTGNQPQH
TRBV7-9,TRBJ1-1,ASSPDGKMNTEAF
TRBV5-4,TRBJ1-6,ASSWTGSNSPLH
TRBV19,TRBJ2-7,ASSIEPSTYEQY
TRBV30,TRBJ1-5,AWSRSEGLLMH
TRBV11-2,TRBJ2-5,ASSSPDRYQETQY
TRBV20-1,TRBJ2-1,SASLSAGYNEQF
TRBV19,TRBJ1-6,ASSISWASTNSPLH
TRBV20-1,TRBJ2-3,SALRSGRSTDTQY
TRBV12-5,TRBJ2-5,ASGLPRAGVGQETQY
TRBV4-1,TRBJ1-1,ASSLGTDTLNTEAF
TRBV18,TRBJ1-5,ASSLQTGANQPQH
TRBV7-8,TRBJ2-3,ASSLTDTQY